This T cell receptor (beta chain) was retrieved from a study of monozygotic twins with inflammatory bowel disease. Study-wide points: Among IBD patients, fewer clonotypes were shared with others than among healthy twins, especially with disease activity.

The CDR3 runs 13 residues. Germline CDR1 is DFQATT and CDR2 is SNEGSKA (reference sequence). On this clonotype: What it binds is unknown.

The unique tags termed UMIs, each holding a 6-nucleotide sample barcode, were added by means of template switching. For each CDR3 protein, TCRdb gives one entry from its re-call of the 5' RACE reads, without DNA. The listing contains roughly 320,000 distinct CDR3 sequences. The sequenced material came from blood. This TCR derives from a human donor with ulcerative colitis or Crohn's disease, or a healthy co-twin of an affected twin (not recorded which). This sequence joins TRBV20-1 and TRBJ2-7; the TRBD1 assignment by TCRdb is unverifiable without DNA. The CDR3 reads CSAPGGTGYEQYF.